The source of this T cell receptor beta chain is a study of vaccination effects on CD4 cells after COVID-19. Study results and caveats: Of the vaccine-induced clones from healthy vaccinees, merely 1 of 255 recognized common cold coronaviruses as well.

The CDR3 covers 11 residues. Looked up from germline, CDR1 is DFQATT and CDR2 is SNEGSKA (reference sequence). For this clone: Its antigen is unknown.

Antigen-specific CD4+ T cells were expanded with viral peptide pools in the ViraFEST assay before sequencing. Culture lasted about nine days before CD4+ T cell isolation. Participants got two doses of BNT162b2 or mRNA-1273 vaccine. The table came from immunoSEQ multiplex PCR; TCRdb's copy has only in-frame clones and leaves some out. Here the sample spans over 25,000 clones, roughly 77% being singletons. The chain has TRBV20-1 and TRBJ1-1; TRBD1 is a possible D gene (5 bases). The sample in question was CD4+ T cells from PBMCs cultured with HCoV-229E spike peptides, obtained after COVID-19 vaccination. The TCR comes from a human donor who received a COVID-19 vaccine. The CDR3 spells CMQGGDTEAFF. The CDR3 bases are TGCATGCAGGGTGGTGACACTGAAGCTTTCTTT.